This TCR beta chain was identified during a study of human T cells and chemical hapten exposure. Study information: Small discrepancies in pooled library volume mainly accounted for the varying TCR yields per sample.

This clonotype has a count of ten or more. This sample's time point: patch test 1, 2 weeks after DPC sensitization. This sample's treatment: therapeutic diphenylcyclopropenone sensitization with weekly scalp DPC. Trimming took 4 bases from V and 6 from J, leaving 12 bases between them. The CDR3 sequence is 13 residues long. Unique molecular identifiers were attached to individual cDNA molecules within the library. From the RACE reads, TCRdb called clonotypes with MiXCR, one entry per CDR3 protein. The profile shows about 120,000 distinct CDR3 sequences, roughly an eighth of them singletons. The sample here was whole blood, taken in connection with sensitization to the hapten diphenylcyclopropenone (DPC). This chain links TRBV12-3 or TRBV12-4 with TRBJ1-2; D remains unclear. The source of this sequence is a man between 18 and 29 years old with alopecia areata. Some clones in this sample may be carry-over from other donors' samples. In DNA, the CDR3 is TGTGCCAGCAGTTCGACACACCTAGATGGCTACACCTTC. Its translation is CASSSTHLDGYTF.